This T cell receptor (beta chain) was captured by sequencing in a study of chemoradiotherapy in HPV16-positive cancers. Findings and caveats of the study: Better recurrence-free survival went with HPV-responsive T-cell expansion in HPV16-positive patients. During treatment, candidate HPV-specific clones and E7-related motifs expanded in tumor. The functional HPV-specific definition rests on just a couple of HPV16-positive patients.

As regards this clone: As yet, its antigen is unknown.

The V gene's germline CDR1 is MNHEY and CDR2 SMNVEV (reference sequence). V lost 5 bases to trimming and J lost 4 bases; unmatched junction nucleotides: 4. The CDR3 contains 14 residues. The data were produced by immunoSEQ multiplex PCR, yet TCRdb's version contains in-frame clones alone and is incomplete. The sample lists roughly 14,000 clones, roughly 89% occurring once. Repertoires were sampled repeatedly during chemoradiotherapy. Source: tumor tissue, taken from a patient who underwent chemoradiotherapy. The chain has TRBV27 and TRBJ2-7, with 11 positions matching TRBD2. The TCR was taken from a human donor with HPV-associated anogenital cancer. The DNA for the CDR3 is TGTGCCAGCAGTGTAGCGGGAGGGCCTTACGAGCAGTACTTC. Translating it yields CASSVAGGPYEQYF.